This TCR beta chain was sequenced during a study of T cell changes during pregnancy in multiple sclerosis. Trimming took 4 bases from V and 6 from J, leaving 12 bases between them. This CDR3 is 13 amino acids long. In germline, CDR1 is SGHAT, CDR2 FQNNGV. The table came from immunoSEQ multiplex PCR; TCRdb's copy has only in-frame clones and leaves some out. The table has around 56,000 clones, roughly 94% seen once. The sequences come from CD8+ T cells from peripheral blood mononuclear cells, collected after pregnancy. The gene calls are TRBV11-2 and TRBJ1-1; D unresolved. This TCR came from a female donor with multiple sclerosis, enrolled in a pregnancy study. CDR3: CASSSLAESEAFF. CDR3 coding DNA: TGTGCCAGCAGCTCCTTGGCGGAATCTGAAGCTTTCTTT.